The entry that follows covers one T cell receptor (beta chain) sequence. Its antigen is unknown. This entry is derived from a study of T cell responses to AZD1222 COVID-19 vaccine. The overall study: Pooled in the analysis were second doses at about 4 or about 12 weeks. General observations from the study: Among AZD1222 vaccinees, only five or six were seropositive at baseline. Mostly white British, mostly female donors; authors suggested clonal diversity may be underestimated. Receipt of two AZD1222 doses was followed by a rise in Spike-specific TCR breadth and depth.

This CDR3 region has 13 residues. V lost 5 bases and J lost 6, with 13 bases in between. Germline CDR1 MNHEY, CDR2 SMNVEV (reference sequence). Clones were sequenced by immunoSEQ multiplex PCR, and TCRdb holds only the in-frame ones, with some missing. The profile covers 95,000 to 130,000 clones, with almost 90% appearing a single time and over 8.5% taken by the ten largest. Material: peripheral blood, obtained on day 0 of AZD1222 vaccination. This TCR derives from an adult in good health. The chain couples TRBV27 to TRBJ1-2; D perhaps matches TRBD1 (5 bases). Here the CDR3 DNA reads TGTGCCAGCAGTCTTCCAGGACAACATGGCTACACCTTC. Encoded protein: CASSLPGQHGYTF.